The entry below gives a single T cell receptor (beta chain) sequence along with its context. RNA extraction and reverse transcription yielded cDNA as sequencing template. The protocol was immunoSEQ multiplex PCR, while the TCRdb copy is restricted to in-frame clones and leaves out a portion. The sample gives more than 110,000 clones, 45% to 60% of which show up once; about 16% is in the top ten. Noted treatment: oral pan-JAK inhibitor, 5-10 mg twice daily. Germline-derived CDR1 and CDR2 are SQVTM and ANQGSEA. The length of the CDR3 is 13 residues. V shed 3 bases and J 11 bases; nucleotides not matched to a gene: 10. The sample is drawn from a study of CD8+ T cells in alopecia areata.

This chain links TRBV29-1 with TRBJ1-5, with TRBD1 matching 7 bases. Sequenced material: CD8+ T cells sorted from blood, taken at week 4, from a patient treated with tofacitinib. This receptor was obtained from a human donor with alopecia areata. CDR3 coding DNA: TGCAGCGTTGAGGGGACAGACTTTGGGGCCCAGCATTTT. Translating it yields CSVEGTDFGAQHF. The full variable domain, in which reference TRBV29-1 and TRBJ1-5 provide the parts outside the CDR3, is SAVISQKPSRDICQRGTSLTIQCQVDSQVTMMFWYRQQPGQSLTLIATANQGSEATYESGFVIDKFPISRPNLTFSTLTVSNMSPEDSSIYLCSVEGTDFGAQHFGDGTRLSIL.